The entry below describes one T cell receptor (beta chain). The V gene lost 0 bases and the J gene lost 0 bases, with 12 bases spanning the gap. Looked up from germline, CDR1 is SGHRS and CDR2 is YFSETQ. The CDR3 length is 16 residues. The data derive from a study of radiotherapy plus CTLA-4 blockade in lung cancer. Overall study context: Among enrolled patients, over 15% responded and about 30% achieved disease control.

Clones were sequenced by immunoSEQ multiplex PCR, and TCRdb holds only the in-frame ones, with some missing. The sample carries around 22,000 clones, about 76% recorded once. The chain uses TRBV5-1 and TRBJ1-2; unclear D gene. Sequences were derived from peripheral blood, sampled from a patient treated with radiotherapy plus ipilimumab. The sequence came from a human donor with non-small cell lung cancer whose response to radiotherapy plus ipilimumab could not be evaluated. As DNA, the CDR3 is TGCGCCAGCAGCTTGGGCGGGATATCAGCTAACTATGGCTACACCTTC. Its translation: CASSLGGISANYGYTF. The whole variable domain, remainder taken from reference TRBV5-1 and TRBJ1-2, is KAGVTQTPRYLIKTRGQQVTLSCSPISGHRSVSWYQQTPGQGLQFLFEYFSETQRNKGNFPGRFSGRQFSNSRSEMNVSTLELGDSALYLCASSLGGISANYGYTFGSGTRLTVV.